The 20 T cell receptor beta chains listed next were all sequenced from one sample in a study of shared clonotypes between healthy human individuals. It was CD45RO-negative cells, positively selected for CCR7, that made up naive CD8 cells, with terminally differentiated effector memory CD45RA+ cells excluded. Here immunoSEQ multiplex PCR was the method, and the copy in TCRdb shows in-frame clones only, minus some. The sample holds some 800,000 clones; 90% to 95% are singletons and the top ten take 20% to 30%. Sample: naive CD8+ T cells sorted from blood. Receptors were obtained from a man aged 25-45 years in good health.

This chain connects TRBV4-1 to TRBJ2-4; 8 nucleotides match TRBD2. Unmatched junction bases numbered 6, after V lost 1 base and J lost 4 bases. CDR1 and CDR2 (germline): MGHRA, YSYEKL. This CDR3 is built from 16 residues. The CDR3 loop is CASSQVPGGSKNIQYF. DNA for the CDR3: TGCGCCAGCAGCCAAGTTCCGGGAGGGTCGAAAAACATTCAGTACTTC.

This clone is a singleton in its sample. V gene TRBV5-6 combines with J gene TRBJ1-2; D gene unclear. CDR1 is SGHDT and CDR2 is YYEEEE in the germline V gene. CDR3 size: 13 residues. Trimming shortened V by 7 bases and J by 5 bases, and 15 bases separated the two germline ends. The CDR3 coding sequence is TGTGCCAGCCCAAGGGCGTGTCCTTATGGCTACACCTTC. This encodes CASPRACPYGYTF.

The V gene is TRBV9, the J gene TRBJ2-3, with D perhaps being TRBD1 or TRBD2 (5 bases each). The germline gives CDR1 SGDLS, CDR2 YYNGEE. This CDR3 has 14 amino acids. Trimming stripped 4 bases from V and 6 bases from J, with 15 bases between. The CDR3 bases are TGTGCCAGCAGCACAGAGGGGCCCGGGGATACGCAGTATTTT. Residues: CASSTEGPGDTQYF.

This sequence joins TRBV7-2 and TRBJ2-7; D is unclear. CDR1 is SGHTA and CDR2 is FQGNSA in the germline V gene. The CDR3 is 13 amino acids. The ends were cut back, 5 bases at V and 2 bases at J, with 10 bases in the middle. The CDR3 DNA reads as TGTGCCAGCAGCCCCACCGACACCTACGAGCAGTACTTC. Protein sequence: CASSPTDTYEQYF. The full variable domain, completed using reference TRBV7-2 and TRBJ2-7, is GAGVSQSPSNKVTEKGKDVELRCDPISGHTALYWYRQSLGQGLEFLIYFQGNSAPDKSGLPSDRFSAERTGGSVSTLTIQRTQQEDSAVYLCASSPTDTYEQYFGPGTRLTVT.

This clone was detected once. The CDR3 DNA sequence: TGCGCCAGCAGCCAAGGACTGGGTAGTAGGGAAAGGCAGTACTTC. As protein: CASSQGLGSRERQYF. This sequence joins TRBV4-3 and TRBJ2-7; D ambiguous. V lost 1 base to trimming and J lost 9 bases, with 19 bases between them. The germline V gene encodes CDR1 LGHNA and CDR2 YSLEER. This CDR3 has 15 residues.

The CDR3 region has the DNA TGTGCCAGCAGCACACAGGGGATCGAGCAGTACTTC. Translated, it gives CASSTQGIEQYF. The chain uses TRBV6-5 and TRBJ2-7, with 7 bases aligning to TRBD1. V lost 6 bases to trimming and J lost 6 bases; unmatched junction nucleotides: 5. This CDR3 is built from 12 residues. Germline CDR1 is MNHEY and CDR2 is SVGAGI.

The V call is TRBV28, the J call TRBJ1-1, with D possibly being TRBD1 (5 bases). The CDR3 extends over 13 amino acids. Trimming took 3 bases from V and 6 from J, leaving 11 bases between them. Germline-derived CDR1 and CDR2 are MDHEN and SYDVKM. Here the CDR3 reads CASSFRAGSEAFF. The CDR3 nucleotides are TGTGCCAGCAGTTTTAGGGCAGGGTCTGAAGCTTTCTTT.

About this clone: Other DNA sequences in this sample translate to the same CDR3. The rearrangement uses TRBV9 and TRBJ2-1; 14 positions match TRBD2. In germline, CDR1 is SGDLS, CDR2 YYNGEE. The CDR3 runs 15 residues. V dropped 4 bases and J dropped 7; count of bases not matched to a gene: 4. The CDR3 sequence is CASSPRTSGRNEQFF. CDR3 coding DNA: TGTGCCAGCAGCCCACGGACTAGCGGGAGGAATGAGCAGTTCTTC. The whole variable domain, remainder taken from reference TRBV9 and TRBJ2-1, is DSGVTQTPKHLITATGQRVTLRCSPRSGDLSVYWYQQSLDQGLQFLIQYYNGEERAKGNILERFSAQQFPDLHSELNLSSLELGDSALYFCASSPRTSGRNEQFFGPGTRLTVL.

The chain couples TRBV7-9 to TRBJ2-2; 7 bases align to TRBD1. The junction had 14 bases not matched to a gene; V was cut back by 4 bases and J by 6 bases. The CDR3 is 17 residues long. From germline, CDR1 is SEHNR and CDR2 FQNEAQ (reference sequence). The CDR3 nucleotides read TGTGCCAGCAGCTATCGACAGGGTGCGAGAGGGGCCGGGGAGCTGTTTTTT. Translation: CASSYRQGARGAGELFF.

A word on this clone: This sample also contains other DNA sequences that code for the same CDR3. The rearrangement joins TRBV27 to TRBJ1-4; tentative D call: TRBD1 (6 bases). Germline values: CDR1 MNHEY, CDR2 SMNVEV (reference sequence). V lost 3 bases to trimming and J lost 8 bases, with 10 bases between them. The CDR3 totals 13 residues. CDR3 DNA: TGTGCCAGCAGTTTTAACAGGGCAGAAAAACTGTTTTTT. This encodes CASSFNRAEKLFF.

The V call is TRBV4-1, the J call TRBJ2-2; TRBD2 might be the D (5 bases). Between the trimmed V and J ends, which lost 0 bases and 5 bases, there was a span of 16 bases. Germline V gene lookup returns CDR1 MGHRA and CDR2 YSYEKL. The CDR3 contains 17 residues. The CDR3 loop is CASSQDLDSTGTGELFF. CDR3 bases: TGCGCCAGCAGCCAAGATCTCGACTCCACGGGAACCGGGGAGCTGTTTTTT.

This chain joins TRBV4-1 and TRBJ2-7; D is ambiguous. The CDR3 totals 14 residues. The V gene lost 2 bases and the J gene lost 0 bases, with 8 bases spanning the gap. Looked up from germline, CDR1 is MGHRA and CDR2 is YSYEKL. CDR3 nucleotides: TGCGCCAGCAGCCAAATCGCCAGCTCCTACGAGCAGTACTTC. It encodes CASSQIASSYEQYF.

As regards this clone: The sample has other DNA sequences that encode this CDR3 too. J is TRBJ1-4 and V is TRBV6-5; D uncertain. Trimming took off 5 bases at V and 0 bases at J, with 10 bases between the two ends. Germline V gives CDR1 MNHEY, CDR2 SVGAGI. This CDR3 is 15 amino acids long. Here the CDR3 reads CASSLTGATNEKLFF. The CDR3, as DNA: TGTGCCAGCAGTCTCACGGGAGCAACTAATGAAAAACTGTTTTTT.

The rearrangement joins TRBV19 to TRBJ1-1, with D possibly matching TRBD1 (6 bases). CDR1 LNHDA and CDR2 SQIVND come from the germline V gene (reference sequence). CDR3 size: 15 residues. V lost 5 bases and J 2 bases, leaving 15 bases between the germline ends. CDR3 amino acids: CASSDTGLINTEAFF. DNA of the CDR3: TGTGCCAGTAGTGACACAGGGCTCATTAACACTGAAGCTTTCTTT.

CDR3 amino acids: CASSLFPGEAGELFF. The CDR3 DNA reads TGTGCCAGCAGTTTATTCCCAGGGGAAGCCGGGGAGCTGTTTTTT. This chain connects TRBV27 to TRBJ2-2; D is perhaps TRBD1 (6 bases). Trimming stripped 1 base from V and 6 bases from J, with 12 bases between. This CDR3 has 15 residues. CDR1 MNHEY and CDR2 SMNVEV come from the germline V gene (reference sequence).

The V call is TRBV5-1, the J call TRBJ1-1; no reliable D call. The ends were cut back, 0 bases at V and 8 bases at J, with 11 bases in the middle. The CDR3 is 13 residues long. The germline V gene has CDR1 SGHRS and CDR2 YFSETQ. The CDR3 protein is CASSLGPSGEAFF. The CDR3 DNA reads TGCGCCAGCAGCTTGGGCCCGTCTGGAGAAGCTTTCTTT.

The V and J genes are TRBV19 and TRBJ2-4; maybe TRBD2 (6 bases). Germline CDR1 is LNHDA and CDR2 is SQIVND (reference sequence). The CDR3 is 16 residues long. V dropped 3 bases and J dropped 1 base, with 13 bases sitting between them. Here the CDR3 reads CASSIPGSGAKNIQYF. The CDR3 DNA sequence: TGTGCCAGTAGTATCCCCGGGAGCGGGGCCAAAAACATTCAGTACTTC.

The rearrangement links TRBV29-1 to TRBJ2-5; D ambiguous. Germline lookup yields CDR1 SQVTM and CDR2 ANQGSEA. V was clipped by 1 base and J by 0 bases, with 6 bases between them. The CDR3 runs to 13 residues. CDR3 in DNA: TGCAGCGTTGAAGGCGGTAACCAAGAGACCCAGTACTTC. Translated, it gives CSVEGGNQETQYF. The full variable domain, completed using reference TRBV29-1 and TRBJ2-5, is SAVISQKPSRDICQRGTSLTIQCQVDSQVTMMFWYRQQPGQSLTLIATANQGSEATYESGFVIDKFPISRPNLTFSTLTVSNMSPEDSSIYLCSVEGGNQETQYFGPGTRLLVL.

The rearrangement uses TRBV7-8 and TRBJ2-7; D possibly corresponds to TRBD1 (5 bases). V was shortened by 4 bases and J by 2 bases, with 9 bases between the two germline ends. Germline values: CDR1 SGHVS, CDR2 FQNEAQ. The CDR3 covers 13 residues. CDR3 region: CASSWRQTYEQYF. CDR3 in DNA: TGTGCCAGCAGCTGGCGACAGACCTACGAGCAGTACTTC.

This chain uses TRBV7-9 with TRBJ2-7; TRBD1 agrees at 9 bases. Trimming at V came to 0 bases and at J to 5 bases, leaving 5 bases not matched to a gene. Germline V lookup: CDR1 SEHNR, CDR2 FQNEAQ (reference sequence). There are 15 residues in the CDR3. Written as DNA, the CDR3 is TGTGCCAGCAGCTTAGCCGGGACAGGGTTAGACGAGCAGTACTTC. Amino acid sequence: CASSLAGTGLDEQYF.